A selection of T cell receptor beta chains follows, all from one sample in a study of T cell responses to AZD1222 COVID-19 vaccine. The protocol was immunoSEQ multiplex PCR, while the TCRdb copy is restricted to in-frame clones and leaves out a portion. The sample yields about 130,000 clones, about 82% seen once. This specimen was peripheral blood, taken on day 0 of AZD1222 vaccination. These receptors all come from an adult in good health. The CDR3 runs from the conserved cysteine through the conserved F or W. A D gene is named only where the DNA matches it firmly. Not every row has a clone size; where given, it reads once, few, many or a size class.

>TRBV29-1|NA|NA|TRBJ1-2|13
TGCAGCGTTGGGGCCAGCGGAGGCGCTGACTACACCTTC
CSVGASGGADYTF
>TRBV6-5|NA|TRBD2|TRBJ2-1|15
TGTGCCAGCAGTTCGACTAGCGGGAGCTCAAATGAGCAGTTCTTC
CASSSTSGSSNEQFF
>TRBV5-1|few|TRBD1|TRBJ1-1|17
TGCGCCAGCAGCTTGGGGGGGACAGGTCTTTCTGGCCCTGAAGCTTTCTTT
CASSLGGTGLSGPEAFF
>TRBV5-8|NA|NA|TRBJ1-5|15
TGTGCCAGCAGCTTATCCTCCGCAGGGAGTCAGCCCCAGCATTTT
CASSLSSAGSQPQHF
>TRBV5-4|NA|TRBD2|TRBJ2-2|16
TGTGCCAGCAGCTTGTGGCTAGCGGGGGGGAACGGGGAGCTGTTTTTT
CASSLWLAGGNGELFF
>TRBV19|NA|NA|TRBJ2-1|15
TGTGCCAGTAGTTTAAGATCGGGACAAAATAATGAGCAGTTCTTC
CASSLRSGQNNEQFF
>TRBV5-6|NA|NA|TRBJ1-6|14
TGTGCCAGCAGCCAGTCCGGGTTTTTTTCACCCCTCCACTTT
CASSQSGFFSPLHF
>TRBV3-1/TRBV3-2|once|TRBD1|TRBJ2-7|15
TGTGCCAGCAGCCCCGGGACAGGATTTGCCTACGAGCAGTACTTC
CASSPGTGFAYEQYF
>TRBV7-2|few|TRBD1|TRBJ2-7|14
TGTGCCAGCAGCTTAGACAGGGGCGGTTACGAGCAGTACTTC
CASSLDRGGYEQYF
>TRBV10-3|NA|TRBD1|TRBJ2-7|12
TGTGCCATCGGGGACAGGTCCTACGAGCAGTACTTC
CAIGDRSYEQYF
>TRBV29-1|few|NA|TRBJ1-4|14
TGCAGCGCAAGCAGACAGGCAACTAATGAAAAACTGTTTTTT
CSASRQATNEKLFF
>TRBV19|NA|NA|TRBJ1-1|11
TGTGCCAGTAGTATCTTCACTGAAGCTTTCTTT
CASSIFTEAFF
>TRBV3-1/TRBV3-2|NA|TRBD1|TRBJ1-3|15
TGTGCCAGCACCCTAACAGGGGTAGCGGGAAACACCATATATTTT
CASTLTGVAGNTIYF
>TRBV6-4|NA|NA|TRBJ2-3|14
TGTGCCAGCAGTGACACAGGGTTGGTAGATACGCAGTATTTT
CASSDTGLVDTQYF
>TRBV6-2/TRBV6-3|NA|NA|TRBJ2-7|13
TGTGCCAGCAGTAGACAGGAGACCTACGAGCAGTACTTC
CASSRQETYEQYF
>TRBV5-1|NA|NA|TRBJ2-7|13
TGCGCCAGCAGCACCTCAGGGGGGCTGGAGCAGTACTTC
CASSTSGGLEQYF
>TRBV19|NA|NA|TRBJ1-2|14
TGTGCCAGTAATCCGGACAGTCTTTACTATGGCTACACCTTC
CASNPDSLYYGYTF
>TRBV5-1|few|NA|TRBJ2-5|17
TGCGCCAGCAGCTTGGTAGGTTACGGGGCTGGCCAAGAGACCCAGTACTTC
CASSLVGYGAGQETQYF
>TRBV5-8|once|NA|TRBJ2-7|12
TGTGCCACGGGGACGGGAGACTACGAGCAGTACTTC
CATGTGDYEQYF
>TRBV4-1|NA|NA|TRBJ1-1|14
TGCGCCAGCAGGACAGGCCCCTTGAACACTGAAGCTTTCTTT
CASRTGPLNTEAFF
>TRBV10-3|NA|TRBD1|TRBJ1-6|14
TGTGCCATCAACACGGGACAGCAGAATTCACCCCTCCACTTT
CAINTGQQNSPLHF
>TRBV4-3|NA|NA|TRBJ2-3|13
TGCGCCAGCAGCCATACGATTTACGATACGCAGTATTTT
CASSHTIYDTQYF
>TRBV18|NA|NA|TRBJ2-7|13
TGTGCCAGCTCACCGACTGGATCCTACGAGCAGTACTTC
CASSPTGSYEQYF
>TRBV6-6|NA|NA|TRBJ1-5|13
TGTGCCAGCACCGCGGACATCAATCAGCCCCAGCATTTT
CASTADINQPQHF
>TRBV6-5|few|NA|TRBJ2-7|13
TGTGCCAGCAGCCTGACAGACTCATACGAGCAGTACTTC
CASSLTDSYEQYF
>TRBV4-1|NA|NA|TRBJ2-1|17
TGCGCCAGCAGCCAAGACGGGGTGGGTAGCGGATATGATGAGCAGTTCTTC
CASSQDGVGSGYDEQFF
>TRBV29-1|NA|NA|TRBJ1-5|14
TGCAGCGTTAAGGGCGTAGGAAGCAATCAGCCCCAGCATTTT
CSVKGVGSNQPQHF
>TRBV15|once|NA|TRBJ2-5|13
TGTGCCACCTCAAACGAGGGCCAAGAGACCCAGTACTTC
CATSNEGQETQYF
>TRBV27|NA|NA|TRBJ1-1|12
TGTGCCAGCAGTTTCAGGGCGGGTGAAGCTTTCTTT
CASSFRAGEAFF
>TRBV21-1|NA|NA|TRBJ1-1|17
TGTGCCAGCAGCAAAGGGGACAGGGGATTCAAAAACACTGAAGCTTTCTTT
CASSKGDRGFKNTEAFF
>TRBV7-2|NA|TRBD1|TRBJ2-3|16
TGTGCCAGCAGCAAGCGACAGGGGGTCGGCACAGATACGCAGTATTTT
CASSKRQGVGTDTQYF
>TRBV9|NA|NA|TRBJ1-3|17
TGTGCCAGCAGCGTAGGGTTCGGCAGGGAATATGAAAACACCATATATTTT
CASSVGFGREYENTIYF
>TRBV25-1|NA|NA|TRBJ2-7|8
TGTGCCAGCAGTGAATTATACTTC
CASSELYF
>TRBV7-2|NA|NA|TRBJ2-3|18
TGTGCCAGCAGCTTTAATCCCCTATCAATCGCCGGACCAGATACGCAGTATTTT
CASSFNPLSIAGPDTQYF
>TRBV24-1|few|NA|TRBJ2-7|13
TGTGCCACGCAAACGGAGAACGGTTACGAGCAGTACTTC
CATQTENGYEQYF
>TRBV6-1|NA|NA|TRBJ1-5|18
TGTGCCAGCAGTGAAGAGGTGGGGAGGGCCGGTAGCAATCAGCCCCAGCATTTT
CASSEEVGRAGSNQPQHF
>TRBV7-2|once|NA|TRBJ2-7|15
TGTGCCAGCAGCTTAGCGTCCCTACTCACCTACGAGCAGTACTTC
CASSLASLLTYEQYF
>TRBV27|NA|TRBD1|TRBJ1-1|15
TGTGCCAGCAGTCACAGACAGGGGGCGAACACTGAAGCTTTCTTT
CASSHRQGANTEAFF
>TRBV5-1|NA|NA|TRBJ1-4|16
TGCGCCAGCAGCTTCGGGAGTTCCGGGAATGGGGAAAAACTGTTTTTT
CASSFGSSGNGEKLFF
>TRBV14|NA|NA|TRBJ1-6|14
TGTGCCAGCAGCCACAGGGATATGGTGTCACCCCTCCACTTT
CASSHRDMVSPLHF
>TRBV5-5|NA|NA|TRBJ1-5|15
TGTGCCAGCAGCCCGGGCCAGAATAGCAATCAGCCCCAGCATTTT
CASSPGQNSNQPQHF
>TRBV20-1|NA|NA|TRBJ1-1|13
TGCAGTGCTAGTGGGGGTCTGAACACTGAAGCTTTCTTT
CSASGGLNTEAFF
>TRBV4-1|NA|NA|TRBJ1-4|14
TGCGCCAGCAGCCAAGGAGGCAGTAATGAAAAACTGTTTTTT
CASSQGGSNEKLFF
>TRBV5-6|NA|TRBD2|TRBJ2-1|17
TGTGCCAGCAGCTTGGGGCTAGCGGGGGGCTCCTACAATGAGCAGTTCTTC
CASSLGLAGGSYNEQFF
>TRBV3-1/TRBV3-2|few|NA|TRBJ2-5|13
TGTGCCAGCAGCCATGGATTCAAAGAGACCCAGTACTTC
CASSHGFKETQYF
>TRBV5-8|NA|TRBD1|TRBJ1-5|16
TGTGCCAGCAGCCACAGGCAGGGGGCGCTTGGTCAGCCCCAGCATTTT
CASSHRQGALGQPQHF
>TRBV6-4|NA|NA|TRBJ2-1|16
TGTGCCAGCAGTGACTCAGGGGCCAGCTCCTACAATGAGCAGTTCTTC
CASSDSGASSYNEQFF
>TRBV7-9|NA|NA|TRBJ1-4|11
TGTGCCAGCAGCCCCAGTGAAAAACTGTTTTTT
CASSPSEKLFF